Listed below are T cell receptor beta chains from one sample, sequenced in a study of T cells in Graves' hyperthyroidism and ophthalmopathy. MiXCR was run by TCRdb on the multiplex PCR reads, yielding one entry per CDR3 protein. This sample has 600,000 to 900,000 distinct CDR3 sequences; about a sixth occur once, and the top ten carry under 9.5%. Specimen: blood. These receptors all come from a man in his late teens or twenties with Graves' hyperthyroidism. CDR3s include the opening cysteine and the closing phenylalanine or tryptophan.

j_gene	v_gene	CDR3aa
TRBJ1-4	TRBV28	CASSPTGTTNENLFF
TRBJ2-4	TRBV28	CASRSLGRNIQYF
TRBJ1-4	TRBV4-1	CASSQDQTGVEKLFF
TRBJ1-2	TRBV7-2	CASSLDGRTPGGYGYTF
TRBJ1-4	TRBV28	CASSSGLINEKLFF
TRBJ2-5	TRBV19	CASSISAGRQETQYF
TRBJ1-1	TRBV5-4	CASSLARGSFNTEAFF
TRBJ2-1	TRBV27	CASSYGPSPNEQFF
TRBJ1-5	TRBV2	CASSEALGRGLNQPQHF
TRBJ2-5	TRBV28	CASSLLLGAEQETQYF
TRBJ2-7	TRBV14	CASSLRGASYEQYF
TRBJ2-7	TRBV13	CASSLGDRPSYEQYF
TRBJ1-5	TRBV20-1	CSARGGFQPQHF
TRBJ1-5	TRBV20-1	CSATDKDRVGNQPQHF
TRBJ2-7	TRBV20-1	CSASYPRSYEQYF
TRBJ1-3	TRBV28	CASSFWDSGNTIYF
TRBJ2-1	TRBV20-1	CSARMAGVGYNEQFF
TRBJ2-3	TRBV5-1	CASSLVASGASTDTQYF
TRBJ2-7	TRBV28	CASSLVARHYEQYF
TRBJ2-7	TRBV18	CASSGTADYEQYF
TRBJ1-2	TRBV15	CATSPGDGYTF
TRBJ2-5	TRBV7-2	CASSLRTGDAGETQYF
TRBJ1-2	TRBV30	CAWSPDRTHGYTF
TRBJ2-2	TRBV27	CASSPLAGVYGELFF
TRBJ1-4	TRBV10-3	CATGGDTPGGKLFF
TRBJ2-7	TRBV2	CASRGTSGGYEQYF
TRBJ2-3	TRBV6-1	CASSPLDSGSTDTQYF
TRBJ2-7	TRBV10-3	CAISDTDPYEQYF
TRBJ1-1	TRBV6-1	CASSLLGGDTEAFF
TRBJ2-3	TRBV12-3/TRBV12-4	CASKWGLAGVETQYF